These 27 T cell receptor beta chains were all obtained from the same sample, sequenced in a study of cytomegalovirus exposure and HLA in healthy donors. Amplification used 60 Vbeta primers and 13 Jbeta primers. Sequenced by immunoSEQ multiplex PCR; TCRdb stores in-frame clones only, minus some. Of roughly 130,000 clones detected, roughly four fifths appear once; the ten largest clones hold approximately 10%. Material for sequencing was PBMCs. The receptors here all came from a male donor in good health and CMV-seropositive.

The chain recombines TRBV7-8 with TRBJ2-3; a weak D match, TRBD1 (5 bases). Trimming cost V 3 bases and J 4 bases, with 11 bases left between them. The CDR3 spans 14 residues. Germline CDR1 SGHVS, CDR2 FQNEAQ. This chain's CDR3 is CASSFMGRADTQYF. CDR3 in DNA: TGTGCCAGCAGCTTCATGGGCAGGGCAGATACGCAGTATTTT.

This clone was seen a handful of times. V is TRBV19 and J is TRBJ2-7; tentative D call: TRBD1 (6 bases). Trimming stripped 11 bases from V and 5 bases from J, with 13 bases between. The CDR3 runs to 11 residues. Germline CDR1 LNHDA, CDR2 SQIVND (reference sequence). The CDR3 region has the DNA TGTGCCTCCACTTACAGGGACGAGCAGTACTTC. It yields the protein CASTYRDEQYF. The full variable domain, completed using reference TRBV19 and TRBJ2-7, is DGGITQSPKYLFRKEGQNVTLSCEQNLNHDAMYWYRQDPGQGLRLIYYSQIVNDFQKGDIAEGYSVSREKKESFPLTVTSAQKNPTAFYLCASTYRDEQYFGPGTRLTVT.

This chain connects TRBV15 to TRBJ2-5; tentatively, D is TRBD2 (5 bases). Germline loops: CDR1 LNHNV, CDR2 YYDKDF (reference sequence). V lost 1 base, J lost 5 bases, and 8 bases lay in between. This CDR3 is 13 amino acids long. The CDR3 coding sequence is TGTGCCACCAGCAGAGTACGAGGGGAGACCCAGTACTTC. Translated: CATSRVRGETQYF.

This clone has only a few counts. V and J are TRBV6-5 and TRBJ2-7; the D gene is possibly TRBD1 (9 bases). This CDR3 has 15 amino acids. V lost 6 bases and J lost 2, with 17 bases in between. Per germline, CDR1 MNHEY and CDR2 SVGAGI. As DNA, the CDR3 is TGTGCCAGCAGCCGGGGGGGACAGGGCGCCTACGAGCAGTACTTC. Protein: CASSRGGQGAYEQYF.

This clone was detected only a few times. The V call is TRBV30, the J call TRBJ2-2, with D perhaps matching TRBD1 (6 bases). The ends were cut back, 1 base at V and 3 bases at J, with 12 bases in the middle. The CDR3 has 15 amino acids. Looked up from germline, CDR1 is GTSNPN and CDR2 is SVGIG (reference sequence). CDR3 coding DNA: TGTGCCTGGAGTGGCGCAGGACAGCACACCGGGGAGCTGTTTTTT. Protein product: CAWSGAGQHTGELFF.

CDR3 DNA sequence: TGTGCCAGCAGCTTGGGGCCTTTAACTGAGCAGTTCTTC. Translation gives CASSLGPLTEQFF. The chain recombines TRBV5-6 with TRBJ2-1; D gene unclear. Germline V lookup: CDR1 SGHDT, CDR2 YYEEEE. V lost 0 bases and J 9 bases, leaving 10 bases between the germline ends. The CDR3 spans 13 residues.

CDR3 nucleotides: TGTGCCACCGGAGAGAGCGGGAGGGCGCACAAGTACTTC. Translating gives CATGESGRAHKYF. The chain carries TRBV6-5 and TRBJ2-7; 10 positions match TRBD2. Germline V gives CDR1 MNHEY, CDR2 SVGAGI. The CDR3 is 13 residues long. With 10 bases clipped from V and 11 bases from J, the junction kept 14 bases outside the gene matches.

This chain links TRBV4-3 with TRBJ1-4; D is unresolved. V gave up 0 bases and J gave up 8 bases, with 7 bases separating them. There are 13 residues in the CDR3. The germline V gene has CDR1 LGHNA and CDR2 YSLEER. The CDR3 loop reads CASSQDVREKLFF. The CDR3 DNA reads as TGCGCCAGCAGCCAAGATGTTCGGGAAAAACTGTTTTTT.

The V call is TRBV18, the J call TRBJ1-5; 7 positions agree with TRBD1. The CDR3 spans 14 residues. The germline V gene encodes CDR1 KGHSH and CDR2 LQKENI. V lost 6 bases, J lost 7 bases, and 9 bases stayed unmatched. The CDR3 coding sequence is TGTGCCAGCTCTCATGACAGGGAAGGACAGCCCCAGCATTTT. Residues: CASSHDREGQPQHF.

The gene calls are TRBV27 and TRBJ2-3; 9 bases are a match to TRBD2. Trimming removed 0 bases from V and 5 bases from J; junction bases left unmatched: 12. The CDR3 is 18 residues long. The germline V gene has CDR1 MNHEY and CDR2 SMNVEV (reference sequence). CDR3 protein: CASSLSIRIAGAEDTQYF. The CDR3 nucleotides read TGTGCCAGCAGTTTATCCATAAGGATAGCGGGAGCTGAAGATACGCAGTATTTT.

This chain joins TRBV5-6 and TRBJ1-5, with TRBD1 identical over 9 bases. Germline assignment: CDR1 SGHDT and CDR2 YYEEEE. The CDR3 contains 15 residues. Losses at the gene ends were 0 bases for V and 5 bases for J; bases not matched to a gene: 3. CDR3 amino acids: CASSLGGTGYQPQHF. CDR3 nucleotides: TGTGCCAGCAGCTTGGGAGGGACAGGGTATCAGCCCCAGCATTTT. Together with reference TRBV5-6 and TRBJ1-5, the CDR3 gives the full variable domain: DAGVTQSPTHLIKTRGQQVTLRCSPKSGHDTVSWYQQALGQGPQFIFQYYEEEERQRGNFPDRFSGHQFPNYSSELNVNALLLGDSALYLCASSLGGTGYQPQHFGDGTRLSIL.

V usage is TRBV30 and J usage is TRBJ1-3; 9 nucleotides line up with TRBD1. This CDR3 contains 15 residues. CDR1 and CDR2 from the germline V gene are GTSNPN and SVGIG (reference sequence). J lost 4 bases, V lost 4 bases, and 8 bases had no gene match. This CDR3 is CAWTRDREKGNTIYF. DNA for the CDR3: TGTGCCTGGACTCGGGACAGGGAAAAAGGAAACACCATATATTTT.

This rearrangement joins TRBV7-9 to TRBJ2-7, with 8 positions matching TRBD1. V dropped 4 bases and J dropped 5; count of bases not matched to a gene: 7. This CDR3 spans 14 amino acids. CDR1 and CDR2 (germline): SEHNR, FQNEAQ (reference sequence). The CDR3 nucleotides read TGTGCCAGCAGCTGGCAGGGGGCTAGGAACGAGCAGTACTTC. It specifies CASSWQGARNEQYF.

The chain recombines TRBV19 with TRBJ2-7, with TRBD1 identical over 8 bases. The germline V gene has CDR1 LNHDA and CDR2 SQIVND (reference sequence). V shed 8 bases, J shed 0 bases, and the junction held 9 bases outside the gene matches. The CDR3 contains 15 residues. CDR3 sequence (DNA): TGTGCCAGTTCTCCCGGGACAGGAGTCTCCTACGAGCAGTACTTC. This codes for CASSPGTGVSYEQYF.

This chain links TRBV5-4 with TRBJ2-1; 12 nucleotides agree with TRBD2. In germline, CDR1 is SGHNT, CDR2 YYREEE (reference sequence). V was clipped by 0 bases and J by 3 bases; unmatched bases: 4. This CDR3 spans 17 amino acids. CDR3 DNA sequence: TGTGCCAGCAGCTTGGGGACTAGCGGGAAGTACTACAATGAGCAGTTCTTC. It translates to CASSLGTSGKYYNEQFF.

The V and J genes are TRBV19 and TRBJ1-2; maybe TRBD1 (5 bases). Looked up from germline, CDR1 is LNHDA and CDR2 is SQIVND (reference sequence). V dropped 5 bases and J dropped 4 bases, with 11 bases sitting between them. CDR3 length: 13 residues. CDR3 loop: CASSVQGGYGYTF. The DNA for the CDR3 is TGTGCCAGTAGTGTTCAGGGTGGCTATGGCTACACCTTC.

This clone has only one observation. For the CDR3, the DNA is TGTGCCAGCAGCTTAGGGCGGCACTACGAGCAGTACTTC. This codes for CASSLGRHYEQYF. The gene calls are TRBV7-2 and TRBJ2-5, with no clear D. The DNA end is more similar to TRBJ2-7, so the J call may be wrong. The CDR3 spans 13 residues. The germline V gene encodes CDR1 SGHTA and CDR2 FQGNSA.

This clone has just a few counts. The chain has TRBV6-6 and TRBJ1-1; possible D gene TRBD1, 5 bases. The length of the CDR3 is 14 residues. Looked up from germline, CDR1 is MNHNY and CDR2 is SVGAGI (reference sequence). V lost 6 bases and J lost 4, with 15 bases in between. DNA for the CDR3: TGTGCCAGCAGCGACGCAGGGTGGAGCACTGAAGCTTTCTTT. It yields the protein CASSDAGWSTEAFF.

V gene TRBV19 combines with J gene TRBJ2-7, with D possibly being TRBD1 (5 bases). The germline V and J ends were trimmed by 1 base and 0 bases, with 10 bases remaining between them. Germline loops: CDR1 LNHDA, CDR2 SQIVND (reference sequence). This CDR3 is built from 15 residues. In DNA, the CDR3 is TGTGCCAGTAGTATAGGTACAGGCTACTCCTACGAGCAGTACTTC. As protein: CASSIGTGYSYEQYF.

This chain joins TRBV29-1 and TRBJ2-7; 9 nucleotides agree with TRBD1. This CDR3 is 15 amino acids long. Germline V CDR1 and CDR2: SQVTM, ANQGSEA. V shed 4 bases, J shed 0 bases, and the junction held 7 bases outside the gene matches. The CDR3 loop reads CSVAPADRGSYEQYF. CDR3 sequence (DNA): TGCAGCGTTGCCCCAGCGGACAGGGGCTCCTACGAGCAGTACTTC.

The chain employs TRBV28 and TRBJ2-3, with TRBD2 matching over 7 bases. Unmatched junction bases numbered 8, after V lost 5 bases and J lost 6 bases. Germline CDR1 and CDR2: MDHEN and SYDVKM. The CDR3 consists of 14 residues. For the CDR3, the DNA is TGTGCCAGCAGTGGGGGACTACCCCCGGATACGCAGTATTTT. Protein: CASSGGLPPDTQYF.

This clone was seen once. V is TRBV5-1 and J is TRBJ2-7, with 8 bases that match TRBD2. Germline V gene lookup returns CDR1 SGHRS and CDR2 YFSETQ. There are 18 residues in the CDR3. V dropped 0 bases and J dropped 0; count of bases not matched to a gene: 11. CDR3 protein: CASSLGPLLAGASYEQYF. The CDR3 coding sequence is TGCGCCAGCAGCTTGGGACCCCTCCTAGCGGGCGCCTCCTACGAGCAGTACTTC.

The DNA for the CDR3 is TGTGCCAGCAGCTTTTCGGGTGAGACCGGGGAGCTGTTTTTT. Translating gives CASSFSGETGELFF. This rearrangement joins TRBV11-2 to TRBJ2-2; D call uncertain. The CDR3 loop spans 14 amino acids. Germline-derived CDR1 and CDR2 are SGHAT and FQNNGV. V lost 3 bases and J lost 5, with 10 bases in between.

The CDR3 sequence: CATTPRALFGNEQFF. The CDR3, as DNA: TGTGCCACCACTCCGAGAGCCCTTTTTGGCAATGAGCAGTTCTTC. V and J are TRBV15 and TRBJ2-1; D is uncertain. There are 15 residues in the CDR3. Trimming took off 7 bases at V and 6 bases at J, with 19 bases between the two ends. Germline V gene lookup returns CDR1 LNHNV and CDR2 YYDKDF (reference sequence). Full variable domain (remainder filled in from reference TRBV15 and TRBJ2-1): DAMVIQNPRYQVTQFGKPVTLSCSQTLNHNVMYWYQQKSSQAPKLLFHYYDKDFNNEADTPDNFQSRRPNTSFCFLDIRSPGLGDTAMYLCATTPRALFGNEQFFGPGTRLTVL.

The chain uses TRBV15 and TRBJ2-5; a weak D match, TRBD2 (5 bases). This CDR3 is 15 amino acids long. Trimming removed 0 bases at V and 1 base at J, with 9 bases between. CDR1 and CDR2 from the germline V gene are LNHNV and YYDKDF (reference sequence). The CDR3 protein is CATSRDDGIQETQYF. The CDR3 region has the DNA TGTGCCACCAGCAGAGATGACGGGATCCAAGAGACCCAGTACTTC. Full variable domain (rest looked up from reference TRBV15 and TRBJ2-5): DAMVIQNPRYQVTQFGKPVTLSCSQTLNHNVMYWYQQKSSQAPKLLFHYYDKDFNNEADTPDNFQSRRPNTSFCFLDIRSPGLGDTAMYLCATSRDDGIQETQYFGPGTRLLVL.

The chain joins TRBV2 to TRBJ2-1, with 7 bases that match TRBD2. J was trimmed by 0 bases and V by 8 bases; bases with no gene match: 10. CDR3 length: 16 residues. CDR1 is SNHLY and CDR2 is FYNNEI in the germline V gene. CDR3 sequence reads: CASGTGLPSSYNEQFF. The CDR3 nucleotides read TGTGCCAGCGGAACGGGACTACCGAGCTCCTACAATGAGCAGTTCTTC. Combining the CDR3 with reference TRBV2 and TRBJ2-1 gives the whole variable domain EPEVTQTPSHQVTQMGQEVILRCVPISNHLYFYWYRQILGQKVEFLVSFYNNEISEKSEIFDDQFSVERPDGSNFTLKIRSTKLEDSAMYFCASGTGLPSSYNEQFFGPGTRLTVL.

This clone was observed a few times. CDR3 DNA: TGTGCCTGGGTTAGCGGGAGCCCCTACAATGAGCAGTTCTTC. Encoded protein: CAWVSGSPYNEQFF. The chain carries TRBV30 and TRBJ2-1, with 9 bases lining up with TRBD2. From germline, CDR1 is GTSNPN and CDR2 SVGIG (reference sequence). The CDR3 runs to 14 residues. V gave up 5 bases and J gave up 2 bases; unmatched junction bases: 4.